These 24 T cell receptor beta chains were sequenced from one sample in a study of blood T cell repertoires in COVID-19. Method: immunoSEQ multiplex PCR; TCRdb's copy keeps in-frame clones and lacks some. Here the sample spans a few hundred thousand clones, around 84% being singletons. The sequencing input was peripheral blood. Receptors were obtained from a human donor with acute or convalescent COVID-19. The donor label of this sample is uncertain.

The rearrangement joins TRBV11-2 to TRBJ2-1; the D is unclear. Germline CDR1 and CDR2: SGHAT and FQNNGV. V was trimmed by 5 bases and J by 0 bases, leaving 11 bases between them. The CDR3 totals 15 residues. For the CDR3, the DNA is TGTGCCAGCAGCCCCGATCCGAGCTCCTACAATGAGCAGTTCTTC. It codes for CASSPDPSSYNEQFF.

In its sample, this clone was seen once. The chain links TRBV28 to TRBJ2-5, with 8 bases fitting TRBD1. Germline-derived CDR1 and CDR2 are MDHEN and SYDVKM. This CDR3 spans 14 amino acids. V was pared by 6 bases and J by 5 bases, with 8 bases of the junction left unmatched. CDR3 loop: CASRQTGGWETQYF. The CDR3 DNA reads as TGTGCCAGCAGACAAACAGGGGGATGGGAGACCCAGTACTTC.

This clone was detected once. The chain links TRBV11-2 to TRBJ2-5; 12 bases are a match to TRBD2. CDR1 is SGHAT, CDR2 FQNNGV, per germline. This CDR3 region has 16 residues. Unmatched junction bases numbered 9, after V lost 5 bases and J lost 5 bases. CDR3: CASSLAGGFMSETQYF. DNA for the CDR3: TGTGCCAGCAGCCTAGCGGGAGGGTTTATGTCGGAGACCCAGTACTTC.

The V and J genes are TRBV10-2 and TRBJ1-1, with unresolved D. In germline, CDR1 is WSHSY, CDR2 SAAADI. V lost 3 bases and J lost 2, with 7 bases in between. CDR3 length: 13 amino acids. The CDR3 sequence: CASSDWLNTEAFF. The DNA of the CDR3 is TGCGCCAGCAGTGATTGGCTTAACACTGAAGCTTTCTTT.

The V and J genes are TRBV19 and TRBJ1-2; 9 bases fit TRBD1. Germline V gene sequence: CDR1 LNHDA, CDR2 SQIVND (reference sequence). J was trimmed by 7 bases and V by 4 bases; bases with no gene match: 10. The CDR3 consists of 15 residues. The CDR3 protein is CASSTTDRGWGGYTF. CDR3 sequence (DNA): TGTGCCAGTAGTACAACGGACAGGGGCTGGGGTGGCTACACCTTC.

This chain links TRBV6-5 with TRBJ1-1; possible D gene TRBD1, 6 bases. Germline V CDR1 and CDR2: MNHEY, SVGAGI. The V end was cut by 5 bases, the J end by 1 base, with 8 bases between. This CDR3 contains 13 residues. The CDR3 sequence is CASSRQENTEAFF. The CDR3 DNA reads TGTGCCAGCAGTCGACAGGAGAACACTGAAGCTTTCTTT.

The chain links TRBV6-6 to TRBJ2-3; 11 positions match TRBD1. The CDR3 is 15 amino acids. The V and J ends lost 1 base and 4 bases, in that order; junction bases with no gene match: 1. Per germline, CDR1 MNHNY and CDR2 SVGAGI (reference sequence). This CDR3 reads CASSYWDRGSDTQYF. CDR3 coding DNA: TGTGCCAGCAGTTACTGGGACAGGGGGTCAGATACGCAGTATTTT.

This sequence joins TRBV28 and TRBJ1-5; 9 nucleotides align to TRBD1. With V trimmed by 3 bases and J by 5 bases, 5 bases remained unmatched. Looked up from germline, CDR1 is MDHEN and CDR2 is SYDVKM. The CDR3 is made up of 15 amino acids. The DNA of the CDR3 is TGTGCCAGCAGTTTTATGGGACAGGGCTATCAGCCCCAGCATTTT. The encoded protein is CASSFMGQGYQPQHF.

The CDR3 reads CASSPGAGDSNQPQHF. Written as DNA, the CDR3 is TGTGCCAGCAGCCCCGGGGCGGGGGATAGCAATCAGCCCCAGCATTTT. The chain uses TRBV6-6 and TRBJ1-5; weak D call: TRBD1 (5 bases). The V end lost 6 bases, the J end lost 0 bases, and 15 bases lay between the germline ends. The CDR3 length is 16 residues. Germline lookup yields CDR1 MNHNY and CDR2 SVGAGI (reference sequence).

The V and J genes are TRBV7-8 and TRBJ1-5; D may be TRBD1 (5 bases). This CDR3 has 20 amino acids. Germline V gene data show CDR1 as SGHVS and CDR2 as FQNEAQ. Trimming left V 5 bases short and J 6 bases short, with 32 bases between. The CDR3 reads CASSLTRGDFGGLFFQPQHF. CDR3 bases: TGTGCCAGCAGCCTTACCCGAGGGGATTTTGGAGGGCTATTTTTTCAGCCCCAGCATTTT.

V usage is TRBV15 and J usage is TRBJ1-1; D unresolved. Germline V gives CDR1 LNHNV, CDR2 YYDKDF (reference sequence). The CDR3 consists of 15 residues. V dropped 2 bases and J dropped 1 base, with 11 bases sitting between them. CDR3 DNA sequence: TGTGCCACCAGCAGACCGCTAGCAAAGAACACTGAAGCTTTCTTT. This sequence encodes CATSRPLAKNTEAFF.

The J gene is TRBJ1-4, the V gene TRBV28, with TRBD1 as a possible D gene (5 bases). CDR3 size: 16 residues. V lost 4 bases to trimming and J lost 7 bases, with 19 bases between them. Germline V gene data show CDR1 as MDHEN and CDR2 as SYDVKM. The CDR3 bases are TGTGCCAGCAGTTCTCTCGGGGGTGGCGTTGCTGAAAAACTGTTTTTT. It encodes CASSSLGGGVAEKLFF.

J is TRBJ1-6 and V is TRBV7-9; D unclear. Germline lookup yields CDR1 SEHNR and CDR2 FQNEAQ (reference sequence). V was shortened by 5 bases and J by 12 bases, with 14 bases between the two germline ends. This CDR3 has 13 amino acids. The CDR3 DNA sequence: TGTGCCAGCAGCCAACTTGCGGCCAAACCCCTCCACTTT. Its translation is CASSQLAAKPLHF.

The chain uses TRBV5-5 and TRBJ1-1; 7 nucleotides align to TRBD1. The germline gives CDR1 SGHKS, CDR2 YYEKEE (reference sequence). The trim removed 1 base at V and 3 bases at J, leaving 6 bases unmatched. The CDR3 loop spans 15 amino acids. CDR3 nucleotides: TGTGCCAGCAGCTTGATACCGGGACAGTACACTGAAGCTTTCTTT. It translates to CASSLIPGQYTEAFF.

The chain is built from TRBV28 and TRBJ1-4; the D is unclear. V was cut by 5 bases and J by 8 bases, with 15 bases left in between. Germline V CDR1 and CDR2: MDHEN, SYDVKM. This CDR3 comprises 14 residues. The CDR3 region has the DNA TGTGCCAGCAGTGGTCCGGGGAAGGAAGAAAAACTGTTTTTT. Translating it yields CASSGPGKEEKLFF.

The CDR3 region is CSAGHRGTGAPRAFF. The CDR3 bases are TGCAGCGCAGGACATCGTGGGACAGGGGCCCCCCGAGCTTTCTTT. The chain uses TRBV29-1 and TRBJ1-1; 10 positions agree with TRBD1. With V trimmed by 7 bases and J by 10 bases, 18 bases remained unmatched. The CDR3 has 15 amino acids. Germline V gives CDR1 SQVTM, CDR2 ANQGSEA.

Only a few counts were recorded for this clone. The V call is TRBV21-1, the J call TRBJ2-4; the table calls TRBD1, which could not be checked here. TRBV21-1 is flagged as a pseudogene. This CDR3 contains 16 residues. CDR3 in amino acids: CASSLKGVVTKNIQYF. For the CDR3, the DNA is TGTGCCAGCAGTTTAAAGGGGGTCGTCACTAAAAACATTCAGTACTTC.

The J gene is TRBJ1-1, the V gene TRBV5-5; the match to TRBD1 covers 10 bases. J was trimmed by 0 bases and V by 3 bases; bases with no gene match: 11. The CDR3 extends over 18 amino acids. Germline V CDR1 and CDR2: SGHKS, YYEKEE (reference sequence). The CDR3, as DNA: TGTGCCAGCAGCTCATTTCCAGGGACAGGGGATATGAACACTGAAGCTTTCTTT. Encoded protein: CASSSFPGTGDMNTEAFF.

The CDR3 spells CASRDRGNQPQHF. In DNA, the CDR3 is TGTGCCAGCAGGGACAGGGGAAATCAGCCCCAGCATTTT. The V call is TRBV12-3 or TRBV12-4, the J call TRBJ1-5; TRBD1 matches at 9 bases. V was pared by 6 bases and J by 4 bases, with 1 base of the junction left unmatched. The CDR3 totals 13 residues.

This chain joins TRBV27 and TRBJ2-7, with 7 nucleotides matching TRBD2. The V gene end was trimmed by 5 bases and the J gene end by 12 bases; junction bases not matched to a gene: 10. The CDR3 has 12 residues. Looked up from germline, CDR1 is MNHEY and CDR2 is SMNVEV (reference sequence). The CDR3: CASSPVRGGLYF. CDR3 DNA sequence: TGTGCCAGCAGTCCTGTCCGGGGAGGGTTGTACTTC.

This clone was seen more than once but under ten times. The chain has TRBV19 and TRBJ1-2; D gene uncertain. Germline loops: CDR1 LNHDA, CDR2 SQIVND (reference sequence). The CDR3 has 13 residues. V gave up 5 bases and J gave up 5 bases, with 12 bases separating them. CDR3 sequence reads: CASSLSTLYGYTF. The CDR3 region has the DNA TGTGCCAGTAGTCTTTCTACGTTATATGGCTACACCTTC. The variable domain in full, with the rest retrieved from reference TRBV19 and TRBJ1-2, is DGGITQSPKYLFRKEGQNVTLSCEQNLNHDAMYWYRQDPGQGLRLIYYSQIVNDFQKGDIAEGYSVSREKKESFPLTVTSAQKNPTAFYLCASSLSTLYGYTFGSGTRLTVV.

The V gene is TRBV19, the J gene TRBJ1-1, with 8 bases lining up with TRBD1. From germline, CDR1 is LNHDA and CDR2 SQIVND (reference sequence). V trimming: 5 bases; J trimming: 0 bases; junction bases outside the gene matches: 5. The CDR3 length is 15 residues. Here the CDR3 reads CASSLQGAMNTEAFF. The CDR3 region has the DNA TGTGCCAGTAGTCTGCAGGGGGCAATGAACACTGAAGCTTTCTTT.

CDR3 loop: CASRTGWSTDTQYF. The CDR3 coding sequence is TGCGCCAGCAGGACCGGGTGGAGCACAGATACGCAGTATTTT. The chain has TRBV5-1 and TRBJ2-3; the D is unclear. V was cut by 5 bases and J by 0 bases, with 10 bases left in between. Germline-derived CDR1 and CDR2 are SGHRS and YFSETQ. This CDR3 has 14 amino acids.

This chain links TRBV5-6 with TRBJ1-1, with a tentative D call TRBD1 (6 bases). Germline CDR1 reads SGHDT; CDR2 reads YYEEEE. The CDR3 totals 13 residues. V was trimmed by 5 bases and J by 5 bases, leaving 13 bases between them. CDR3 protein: CASRLWGRTEAFF. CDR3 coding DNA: TGTGCCAGCAGGTTGTGGGGGCGTACTGAAGCTTTCTTT.